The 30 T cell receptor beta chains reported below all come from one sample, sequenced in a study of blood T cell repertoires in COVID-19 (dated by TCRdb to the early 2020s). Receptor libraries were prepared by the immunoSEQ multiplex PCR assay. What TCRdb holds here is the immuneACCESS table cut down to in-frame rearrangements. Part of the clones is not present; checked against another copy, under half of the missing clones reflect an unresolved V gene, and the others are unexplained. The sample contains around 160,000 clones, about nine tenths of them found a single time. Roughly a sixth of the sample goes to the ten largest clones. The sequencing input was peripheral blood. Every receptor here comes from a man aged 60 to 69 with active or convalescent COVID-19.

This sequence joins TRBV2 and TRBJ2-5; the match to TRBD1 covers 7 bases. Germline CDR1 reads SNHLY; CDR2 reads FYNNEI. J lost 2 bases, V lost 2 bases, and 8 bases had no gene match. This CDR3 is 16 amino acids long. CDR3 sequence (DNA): TGTGCCAGCAGTGAAAATTTCCCGGGACAGCAAGAGACCCAGTACTTC. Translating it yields CASSENFPGQQETQYF. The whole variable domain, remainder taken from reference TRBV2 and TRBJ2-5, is EPEVTQTPSHQVTQMGQEVILRCVPISNHLYFYWYRQILGQKVEFLVSFYNNEISEKSEIFDDQFSVERPDGSNFTLKIRSTKLEDSAMYFCASSENFPGQQETQYFGPGTRLLVL.

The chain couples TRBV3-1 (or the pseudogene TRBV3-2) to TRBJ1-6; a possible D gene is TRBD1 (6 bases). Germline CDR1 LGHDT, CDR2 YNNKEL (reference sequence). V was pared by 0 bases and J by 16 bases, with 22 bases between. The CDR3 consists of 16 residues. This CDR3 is CASSQDWIGGADTLHF. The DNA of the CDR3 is TGTGCCAGCAGCCAAGATTGGATAGGGGGAGCTGACACTCTCCACTTT.

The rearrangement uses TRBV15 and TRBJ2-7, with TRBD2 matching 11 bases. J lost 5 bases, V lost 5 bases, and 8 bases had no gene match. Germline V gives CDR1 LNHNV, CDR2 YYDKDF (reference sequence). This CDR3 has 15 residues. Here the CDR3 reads CATSGVLAGAHEQYF. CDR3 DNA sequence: TGTGCCACCAGCGGCGTACTAGCGGGGGCACACGAGCAGTACTTC.

The CDR3 sequence: CARERDTSTDTQYF. DNA for the CDR3: TGCGCCCGCGAAAGAGACACAAGCACAGATACGCAGTATTTT. V and J are TRBV10-1 and TRBJ2-3; D call uncertain. The germline V gene encodes CDR1 WNHNN and CDR2 SYGVQD (reference sequence). The CDR3 loop spans 14 amino acids. Trimming removed 11 bases from V and 0 bases from J, with 15 bases in between.

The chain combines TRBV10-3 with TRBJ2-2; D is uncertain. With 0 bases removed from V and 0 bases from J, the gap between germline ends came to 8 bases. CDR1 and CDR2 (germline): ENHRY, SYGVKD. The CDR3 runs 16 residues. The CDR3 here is CAISESRQSNTGELFF. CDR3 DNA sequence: TGTGCCATCAGTGAGTCGAGACAATCGAACACCGGGGAGCTGTTTTTT.

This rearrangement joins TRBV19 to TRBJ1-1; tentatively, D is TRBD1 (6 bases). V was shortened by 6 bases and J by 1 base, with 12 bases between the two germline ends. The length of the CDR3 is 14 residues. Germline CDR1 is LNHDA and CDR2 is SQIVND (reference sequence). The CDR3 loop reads CASSRQVTNTEAFF. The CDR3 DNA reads TGTGCCAGTAGCCGACAGGTGACGAACACTGAAGCTTTCTTT.

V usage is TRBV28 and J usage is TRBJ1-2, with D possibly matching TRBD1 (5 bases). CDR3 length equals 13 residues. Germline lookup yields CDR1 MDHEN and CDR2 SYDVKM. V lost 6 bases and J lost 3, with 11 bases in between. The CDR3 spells CASRAGLYYGYTF. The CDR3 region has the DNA TGTGCCAGCAGGGCAGGGTTGTACTATGGCTACACCTTC.

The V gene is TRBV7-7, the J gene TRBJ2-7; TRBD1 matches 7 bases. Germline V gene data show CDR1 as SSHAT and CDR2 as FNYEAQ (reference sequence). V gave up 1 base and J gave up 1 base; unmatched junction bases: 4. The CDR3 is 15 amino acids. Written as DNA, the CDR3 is TGTGCCAGCAGCTTAGGGTCAGGGGGATCCTACGAGCAGTACTTC. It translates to CASSLGSGGSYEQYF.

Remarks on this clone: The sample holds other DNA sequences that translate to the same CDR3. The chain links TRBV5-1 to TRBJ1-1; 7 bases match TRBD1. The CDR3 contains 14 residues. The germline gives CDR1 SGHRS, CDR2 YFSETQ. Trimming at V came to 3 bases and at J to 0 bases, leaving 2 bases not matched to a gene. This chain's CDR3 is CASSSGQLNTEAFF. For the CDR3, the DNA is TGCGCCAGCAGCTCGGGACAGCTGAACACTGAAGCTTTCTTT.

The CDR3 bases are TGTGCCAGCAAGGAGAGGGCAGGCCTAAACACTGAAGCTTTCTTT. This codes for CASKERAGLNTEAFF. The chain recombines TRBV7-9 with TRBJ1-1; the D is unclear. Germline CDR1 reads SEHNR; CDR2 reads FQNEAQ (reference sequence). V lost 7 bases to trimming and J lost 2 bases, with 17 bases between them. CDR3 length: 15 residues.

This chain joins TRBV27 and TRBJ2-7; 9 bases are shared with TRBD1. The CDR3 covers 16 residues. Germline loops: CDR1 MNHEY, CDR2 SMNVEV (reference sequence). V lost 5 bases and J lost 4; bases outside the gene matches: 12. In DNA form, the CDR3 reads TGTGCCAGCAGTCCCTCCGGGACAGGGTTTATTTACGAGCAGTACTTC. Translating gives CASSPSGTGFIYEQYF.

CDR3 bases: TGTGCCAGCAAGGGGGCAGGAGCACTCAATCAGCCCCAGCATTTT. Translated, it gives CASKGAGALNQPQHF. The chain uses TRBV6-5 and TRBJ1-5; TRBD1 matches at 7 bases. CDR1 and CDR2 (germline): MNHEY, SVGAGI. Trimming took 7 bases from V and 3 from J; bases not matched to a gene: 9. This CDR3 has 15 amino acids.

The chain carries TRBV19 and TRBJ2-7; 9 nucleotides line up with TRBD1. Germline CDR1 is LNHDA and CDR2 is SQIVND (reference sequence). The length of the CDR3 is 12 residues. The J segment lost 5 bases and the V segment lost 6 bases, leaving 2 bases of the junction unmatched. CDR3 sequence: CASRGQGHEQYF. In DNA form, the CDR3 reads TGTGCCAGTAGGGGACAGGGCCACGAGCAGTACTTC.

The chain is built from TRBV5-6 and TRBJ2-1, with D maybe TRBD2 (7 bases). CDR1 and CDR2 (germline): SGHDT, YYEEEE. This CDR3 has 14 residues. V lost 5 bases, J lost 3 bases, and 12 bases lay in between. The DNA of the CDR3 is TGTGCCAGCAGGGCGGGGGCCAACTACAATGAGCAGTTCTTC. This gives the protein CASRAGANYNEQFF.

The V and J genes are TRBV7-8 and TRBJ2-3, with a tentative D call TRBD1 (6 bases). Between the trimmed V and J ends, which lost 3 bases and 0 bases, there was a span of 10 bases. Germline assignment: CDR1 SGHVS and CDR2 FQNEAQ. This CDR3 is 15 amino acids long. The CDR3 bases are TGTGCCAGCAGCTTGGTGGGACATAGCACAGATACGCAGTATTTT. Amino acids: CASSLVGHSTDTQYF.

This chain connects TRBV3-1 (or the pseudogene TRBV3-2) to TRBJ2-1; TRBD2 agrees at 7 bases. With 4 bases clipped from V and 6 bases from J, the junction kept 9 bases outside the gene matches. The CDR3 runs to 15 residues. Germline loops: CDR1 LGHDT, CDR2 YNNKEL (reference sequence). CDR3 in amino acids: CASSPASGGSNEQFF. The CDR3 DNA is TGTGCCAGCAGCCCCGCTAGCGGCGGCTCCAATGAGCAGTTCTTC.

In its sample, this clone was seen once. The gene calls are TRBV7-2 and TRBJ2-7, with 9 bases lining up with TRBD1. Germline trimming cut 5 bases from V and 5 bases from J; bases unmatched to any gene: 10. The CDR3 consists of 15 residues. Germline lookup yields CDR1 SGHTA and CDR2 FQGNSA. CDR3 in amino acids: CASSPRGTGKNEQYF. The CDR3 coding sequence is TGTGCCAGCAGCCCGAGGGGGACAGGGAAGAACGAGCAGTACTTC.

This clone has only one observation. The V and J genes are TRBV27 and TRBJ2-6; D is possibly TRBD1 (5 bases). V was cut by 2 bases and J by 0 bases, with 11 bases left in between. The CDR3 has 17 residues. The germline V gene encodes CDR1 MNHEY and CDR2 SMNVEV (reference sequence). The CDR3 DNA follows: TGTGCCAGCAGTTTAGAAGGGGAAGTCTCTGGGGCCAACGTCCTGACTTTC. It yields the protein CASSLEGEVSGANVLTF. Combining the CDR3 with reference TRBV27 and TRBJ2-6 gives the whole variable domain EAQVTQNPRYLITVTGKKLTVTCSQNMNHEYMSWYRQDPGLGLRQIYYSMNVEVTDKGDVPEGYKVSRKEKRNFPLILESPSPNQTSLYFCASSLEGEVSGANVLTFGAGSRLTVL.

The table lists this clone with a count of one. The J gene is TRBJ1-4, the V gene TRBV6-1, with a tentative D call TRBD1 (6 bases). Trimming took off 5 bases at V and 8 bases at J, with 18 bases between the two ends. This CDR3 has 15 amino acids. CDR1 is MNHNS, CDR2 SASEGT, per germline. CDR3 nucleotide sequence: TGTGCCAGCAGTTCCGGGGGGCAACTAAGAGAAAAACTGTTTTTT. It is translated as CASSSGGQLREKLFF.

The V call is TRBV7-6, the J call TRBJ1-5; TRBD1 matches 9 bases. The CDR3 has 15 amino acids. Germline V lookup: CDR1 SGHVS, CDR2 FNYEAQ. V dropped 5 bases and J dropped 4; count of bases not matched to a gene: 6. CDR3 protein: CASSKGQGRNQPQHF. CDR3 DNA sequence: TGTGCCAGCAGCAAGGGACAGGGACGGAATCAGCCCCAGCATTTT.

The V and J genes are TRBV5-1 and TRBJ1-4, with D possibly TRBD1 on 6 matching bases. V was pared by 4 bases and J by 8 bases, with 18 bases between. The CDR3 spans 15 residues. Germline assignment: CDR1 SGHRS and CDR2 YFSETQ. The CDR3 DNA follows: TGCGCCAGCAGCCCGGAGGGGGGGGCGCGGGAAAAACTGTTTTTT. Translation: CASSPEGGAREKLFF.

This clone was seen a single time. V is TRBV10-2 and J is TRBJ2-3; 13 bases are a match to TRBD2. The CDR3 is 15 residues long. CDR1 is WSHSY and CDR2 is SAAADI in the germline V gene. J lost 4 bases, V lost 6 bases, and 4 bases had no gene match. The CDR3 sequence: CASSWTSGGSDTQYF. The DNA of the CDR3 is TGCGCCAGCAGCTGGACTAGCGGGGGTTCAGATACGCAGTATTTT.

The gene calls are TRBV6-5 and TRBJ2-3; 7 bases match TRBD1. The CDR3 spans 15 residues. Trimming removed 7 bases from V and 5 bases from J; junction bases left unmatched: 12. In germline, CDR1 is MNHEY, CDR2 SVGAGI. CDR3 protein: CASTFEAGGIDTQYF. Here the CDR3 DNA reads TGTGCCAGCACCTTCGAGGCAGGGGGAATAGATACGCAGTATTTT.

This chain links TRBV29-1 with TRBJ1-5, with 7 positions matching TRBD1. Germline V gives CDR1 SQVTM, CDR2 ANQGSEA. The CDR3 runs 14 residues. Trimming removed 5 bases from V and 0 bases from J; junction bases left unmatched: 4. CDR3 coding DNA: TGCAGCGTTCGAGGGACAGCTAGCAATCAGCCCCAGCATTTT. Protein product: CSVRGTASNQPQHF.

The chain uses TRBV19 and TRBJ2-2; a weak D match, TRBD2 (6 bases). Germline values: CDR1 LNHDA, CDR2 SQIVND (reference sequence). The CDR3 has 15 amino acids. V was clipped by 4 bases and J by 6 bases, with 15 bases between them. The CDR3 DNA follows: TGTGCCAGTAGTACGAGGGACTTCGGGTCCGGGGAGCTGTTTTTT. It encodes CASSTRDFGSGELFF.

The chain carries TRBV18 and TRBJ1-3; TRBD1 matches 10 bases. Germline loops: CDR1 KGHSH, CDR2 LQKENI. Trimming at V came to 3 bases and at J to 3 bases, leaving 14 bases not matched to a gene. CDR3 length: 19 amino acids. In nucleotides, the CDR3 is TGTGCCAGCTCACCGACGGCAAAGACAGGGGGCTACATTGGAAACACCATATATTTT. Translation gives CASSPTAKTGGYIGNTIYF.

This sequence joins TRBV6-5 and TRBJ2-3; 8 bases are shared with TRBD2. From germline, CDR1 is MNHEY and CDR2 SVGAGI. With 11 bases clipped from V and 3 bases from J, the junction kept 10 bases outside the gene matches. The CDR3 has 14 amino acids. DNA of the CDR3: TGTGCCGGAGCGGTAGCGGGATTTACAGATACGCAGTATTTT. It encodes CAGAVAGFTDTQYF.

DNA for the CDR3: TGTGCCACCAGTGCCTACAGGGGGCGTTCGGGTGGCTACACCTTC. It is translated as CATSAYRGRSGGYTF. This chain joins TRBV24-1 and TRBJ1-2; 9 positions match TRBD1. With 5 bases clipped from V and 7 bases from J, the junction kept 10 bases outside the gene matches. The CDR3 extends over 15 amino acids. Germline CDR1 reads KGHDR; CDR2 reads SFDVKD.

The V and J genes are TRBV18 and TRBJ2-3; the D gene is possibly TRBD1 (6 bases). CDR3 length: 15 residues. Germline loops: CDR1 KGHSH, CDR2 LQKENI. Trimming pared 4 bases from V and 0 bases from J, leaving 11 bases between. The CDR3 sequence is CASSHGQISTDTQYF. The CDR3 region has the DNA TGTGCCAGCTCACACGGACAGATCAGCACAGATACGCAGTATTTT.

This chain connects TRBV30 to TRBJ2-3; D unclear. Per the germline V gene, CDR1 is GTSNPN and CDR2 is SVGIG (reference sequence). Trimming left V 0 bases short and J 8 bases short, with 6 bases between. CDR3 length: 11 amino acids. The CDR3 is CAWSVSGTQYF. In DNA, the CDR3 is TGTGCCTGGAGTGTCTCGGGTACGCAGTATTTT.